These T cell receptor beta chains were read from a single sample in a study of blood T cells in healthy people across ages. TCRdb re-called the 5' RACE reads through MiXCR, storing one row per CDR3 protein. The profile shows about 730,000 distinct CDR3 sequences, roughly 47% of them singletons. Sequencing was carried out using blood. Source of these receptors: a woman aged 55-69 years in good health. Each CDR3 is given with its conserved first and last residue. The D gene is left open where the match is weak. Not every row has a clone size; where given, it reads once, few, many or a size class.

len: 17
v_gene: TRBV6-2/TRBV6-3
d_gene: -
j_gene: TRBJ2-3
abundance: once
CDR3nt: TGTGCCAGCAGTTACCGATCTGTGACCAACCCCACAGATGCGCAGTATTTT
CDR3aa: CASSYRSVTNPTDAQYF

len: 15
v_gene: TRBV6-5
d_gene: TRBD2
j_gene: TRBJ2-1
abundance: -
CDR3nt: TGTGCCAGCAGTGGACTAGCGGGGGGCCACAATGAGCAGTTCTTC
CDR3aa: CASSGLAGGHNEQFF

len: 14
v_gene: TRBV6-5
d_gene: -
j_gene: TRBJ2-7
abundance: -
CDR3nt: TGTGCCAGCAGACAGGAATTGAGCTCCTACGAGCAGTACTTC
CDR3aa: CASRQELSSYEQYF

len: 13
v_gene: TRBV10-3
d_gene: TRBD2
j_gene: TRBJ2-1
abundance: few
CDR3nt: TGTGCCACTCATCCCGGACTAGCGGACGAGCAGTTCTTC
CDR3aa: CATHPGLADEQFF

len: 13
v_gene: TRBV12-3/TRBV12-4
d_gene: -
j_gene: TRBJ2-1
abundance: -
CDR3nt: TGTGCCAGCAGCACCCCCAGGGTGAGTGAGCAGTTCTTC
CDR3aa: CASSTPRVSEQFF

len: 17
v_gene: TRBV28
d_gene: TRBD2
j_gene: TRBJ2-5
abundance: once
CDR3nt: TGTGCCAGCAGCGGACTAGCGGGAGGGCCAAGGGGCGATGAGCAGTACTTC
CDR3aa: CASSGLAGGPRGDEQYF

len: 14
v_gene: TRBV20-1
d_gene: TRBD2
j_gene: TRBJ2-3
abundance: -
CDR3nt: TGCAGTGCTGCCCCTAGCGGGCGAGGAGATACGCAGTATTTT
CDR3aa: CSAAPSGRGDTQYF

len: 16
v_gene: TRBV5-1
d_gene: -
j_gene: TRBJ2-1
abundance: few
CDR3nt: TGCGCCAGCAGCTTGTCTGCTATCTCTACCTACAATGAGCAGTTCTTC
CDR3aa: CASSLSAISTYNEQFF

len: 14
v_gene: TRBV4-2
d_gene: -
j_gene: TRBJ2-1
abundance: -
CDR3nt: TGTGCCAGCAGCCCTCGACTACCCCCCAATGAGCAGTTCTTC
CDR3aa: CASSPRLPPNEQFF

len: 13
v_gene: TRBV7-8
d_gene: -
j_gene: TRBJ2-7
abundance: few
CDR3nt: TGTGCCAGCAGCTTCCCTCAGGGTTACGAGCAGTACTTC
CDR3aa: CASSFPQGYEQYF

len: 16
v_gene: TRBV7-2
d_gene: -
j_gene: TRBJ2-7
abundance: few
CDR3nt: TGTGCCAGCAGCTTAGTGGCGGGAGTCCCAGGGGATGAGCAGTACTTC
CDR3aa: CASSLVAGVPGDEQYF

len: 18
v_gene: TRBV12-3/TRBV12-4
d_gene: -
j_gene: TRBJ2-6
abundance: -
CDR3nt: TGTGCCAGCAGTTTAGACGGGTCGGGCCCTTCTGGGGCCAACGTCCTGACTTTC
CDR3aa: CASSLDGSGPSGANVLTF

len: 17
v_gene: TRBV15
d_gene: TRBD2
j_gene: TRBJ2-1
abundance: few
CDR3nt: TGTGCCACCAGCAGACGGACTAGCGGAGCCTCCTACAATGAGCAGTTCTTC
CDR3aa: CATSRRTSGASYNEQFF

len: 15
v_gene: TRBV5-1
d_gene: TRBD1
j_gene: TRBJ1-2
abundance: few
CDR3nt: TGCGCCAGCAGTGGACAGGGGGCGCTTAACTATGGCTACACCTTC
CDR3aa: CASSGQGALNYGYTF

len: 15
v_gene: TRBV10-3
d_gene: -
j_gene: TRBJ2-1
abundance: -
CDR3nt: TGTGCCATCAGTGACGATGCGGATACATACAATGAGCAGTTCTTC
CDR3aa: CAISDDADTYNEQFF

len: 17
v_gene: TRBV6-1
d_gene: TRBD1
j_gene: TRBJ2-7
abundance: few
CDR3nt: TGTGCCAGCAGTGCCCCACGAGACAGGGGTGTATCCTACGAGCAGTACTTC
CDR3aa: CASSAPRDRGVSYEQYF

len: 16
v_gene: TRBV9
d_gene: TRBD2
j_gene: TRBJ2-3
abundance: many
CDR3nt: TGTGCCAGCAGCGTAGGTTCTAGCGGGGACACAGATACGCAGTATTTT
CDR3aa: CASSVGSSGDTDTQYF

len: 14
v_gene: TRBV6-2/TRBV6-3
d_gene: TRBD2
j_gene: TRBJ2-4
abundance: -
CDR3nt: TGTGCCGGCAGTCCGGGACTAGTGGCTAACATTCAGTACTTC
CDR3aa: CAGSPGLVANIQYF

len: 14
v_gene: TRBV12-3/TRBV12-4
d_gene: -
j_gene: TRBJ2-1
abundance: -
CDR3nt: TGTGCCAGTAGTTTACGGGGCCATGGAGAGACCCAGTTCTTC
CDR3aa: CASSLRGHGETQFF

len: 13
v_gene: TRBV21-1
d_gene: -
j_gene: TRBJ2-5
abundance: -
CDR3nt: TGTGCCAGCAGCAAAGGAATAGCTGGGTCCCAGTACTTC
CDR3aa: CASSKGIAGSQYF

len: 14
v_gene: TRBV7-9
d_gene: -
j_gene: TRBJ2-3
abundance: -
CDR3nt: TGTGCCAGCACCCGATCGGGCCGCACAGATACGCAGTATTTT
CDR3aa: CASTRSGRTDTQYF

len: 14
v_gene: TRBV20-1
d_gene: TRBD2
j_gene: TRBJ2-3
abundance: -
CDR3nt: TGCAGTGCTAGTCCCAGCGGGATTGAAGATACGCAGTATTTT
CDR3aa: CSASPSGIEDTQYF

len: 12
v_gene: TRBV3-1
d_gene: -
j_gene: TRBJ1-1
abundance: few
CDR3nt: TGTGCCAGCAGCCAAGGACACACTGAAGCTTTCTTT
CDR3aa: CASSQGHTEAFF

len: 15
v_gene: TRBV9
d_gene: -
j_gene: TRBJ2-3
abundance: -
CDR3nt: TGTGCCAGCAGCGTAGAGTTTGCGGGTACAGATACGCAGTATTTT
CDR3aa: CASSVEFAGTDTQYF